This TCR beta chain was observed in a study of blood T cell repertoires in COVID-19. The CDR3 sequence is 15 residues long. The germline V gene encodes CDR1 ENHRY and CDR2 SYGVKD. Unmatched junction bases numbered 8, after V lost 2 bases and J lost 6 bases. Profiled with immunoSEQ multiplex PCR; TCRdb holds only in-frame clones, not every one. The table lists about 18,000 clones, 75% to 90% of them singletons, with approximately 13% in the top ten. The source is a man aged 55 to 70 with active COVID-19. Sequenced material: peripheral blood. The V gene is TRBV10-3, the J gene TRBJ1-2; 8 positions match TRBD1. This CDR3 reads CAISEIGRGRDGYTF. CDR3 bases: TGTGCCATCAGTGAGATAGGCAGGGGGCGCGATGGCTACACCTTC.